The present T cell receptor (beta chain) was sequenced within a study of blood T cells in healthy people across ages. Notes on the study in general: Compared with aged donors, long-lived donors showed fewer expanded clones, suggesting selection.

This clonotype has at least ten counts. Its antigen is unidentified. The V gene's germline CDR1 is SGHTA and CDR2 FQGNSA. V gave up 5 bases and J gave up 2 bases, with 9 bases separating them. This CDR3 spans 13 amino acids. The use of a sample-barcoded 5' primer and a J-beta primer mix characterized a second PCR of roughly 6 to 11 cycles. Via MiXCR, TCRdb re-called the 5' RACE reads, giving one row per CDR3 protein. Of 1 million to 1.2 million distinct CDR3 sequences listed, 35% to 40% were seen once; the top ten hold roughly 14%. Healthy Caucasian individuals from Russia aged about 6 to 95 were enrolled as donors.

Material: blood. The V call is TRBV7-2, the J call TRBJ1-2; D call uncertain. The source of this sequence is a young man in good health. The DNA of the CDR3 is TGTGCCAGCAGCCCCGCAGGAAACTATGGCTACACCTTC. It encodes CASSPAGNYGYTF.